The next 26 T cell receptor beta chains were all read from a single sample in a study of T cell responses to AZD1222 COVID-19 vaccine. Only in-frame clones appear in the TCRdb table, and some are missing; sequencing was by immunoSEQ multiplex PCR. This table has about 110,000 clones, approximately 92% appearing once. The sequences come from peripheral blood, collected 28 days after the second AZD1222 dose. All receptors derive from an adult who received the AZD1222 COVID-19 vaccine.

The V and J genes are TRBV5-1 and TRBJ1-5; 7 bases agree with TRBD1. J lost 3 bases, V lost 4 bases, and 4 bases had no gene match. Looked up from germline, CDR1 is SGHRS and CDR2 is YFSETQ. The CDR3 contains 14 residues. Here the CDR3 reads CASSTGQFNQPQHF. The CDR3 DNA is TGCGCCAGCAGCACGGGACAGTTCAATCAGCCCCAGCATTTT.

J is TRBJ2-2 and V is TRBV28; 13 nucleotides line up with TRBD2. The length of the CDR3 is 19 residues. CDR1 and CDR2 from the germline V gene are MDHEN and SYDVKM. Trimming took 5 bases from V and 7 from J; bases not matched to a gene: 16. The CDR3 DNA reads as TGTGCCAGCAGTGCCGGGACAGGAGGACTAGCGGGAGTCATCGGGGAGCTGTTTTTT. It is translated as CASSAGTGGLAGVIGELFF.

J is TRBJ1-5 and V is TRBV6-5; possible D gene TRBD1, 6 bases. The germline V gene has CDR1 MNHEY and CDR2 SVGAGI. The CDR3 length is 15 residues. The germline V and J ends were trimmed by 5 bases and 4 bases, with 15 bases remaining between them. The CDR3: CASSRAGTGNQPQHF. Here the CDR3 DNA reads TGTGCCAGCAGTCGGGCGGGAACAGGGAATCAGCCCCAGCATTTT.

V is TRBV28 and J is TRBJ2-3, with 8 bases lining up with TRBD2. V trimming: 2 bases; J trimming: 1 base; junction bases outside the gene matches: 2. The CDR3 loop spans 15 amino acids. In germline, CDR1 is MDHEN, CDR2 SYDVKM. This CDR3 is CASSLPAGGTDTQYF. The CDR3 nucleotides are TGTGCCAGCAGTTTACCAGCGGGGGGCACAGATACGCAGTATTTT.

V and J are TRBV5-1 and TRBJ2-3; D call uncertain. Germline V gene lookup returns CDR1 SGHRS and CDR2 YFSETQ. This CDR3 contains 14 residues. V lost 0 bases to trimming and J lost 0 bases, with 5 bases between them. CDR3 nucleotides: TGCGCCAGCAGCTTGGAGCGTAGCACAGATACGCAGTATTTT. Residues: CASSLERSTDTQYF. The full variable domain, in which reference TRBV5-1 and TRBJ2-3 provide the parts outside the CDR3, is KAGVTQTPRYLIKTRGQQVTLSCSPISGHRSVSWYQQTPGQGLQFLFEYFSETQRNKGNFPGRFSGRQFSNSRSEMNVSTLELGDSALYLCASSLERSTDTQYFGPGTRLTVL.

The chain links TRBV6-5 to TRBJ1-1, with D possibly TRBD1 on 5 matching bases. V lost 6 bases to trimming and J lost 4 bases, with 15 bases between them. Germline lookup yields CDR1 MNHEY and CDR2 SVGAGI. The CDR3 is 14 amino acids. The CDR3: CASRPPGWLTEAFF. The CDR3 nucleotides are TGTGCCAGCAGACCCCCAGGGTGGCTCACTGAAGCTTTCTTT.

This rearrangement joins TRBV29-1 to TRBJ2-7; maybe TRBD1 (6 bases). Deletions cut 7 bases from V and 2 bases from J, with 18 bases between. The CDR3 sequence is 14 residues long. Looked up from germline, CDR1 is SQVTM and CDR2 is ANQGSEA. The CDR3, as DNA: TGCAGCGCGACAGCCTCCAGGGGAACCTACGAGCAGTACTTC. Translating gives CSATASRGTYEQYF.

This chain joins TRBV4-3 and TRBJ1-3, with 7 bases fitting TRBD1. Germline trimming cut 0 bases from V and 3 bases from J; bases unmatched to any gene: 5. The CDR3 has 16 amino acids. Germline CDR1 and CDR2: LGHNA and YSLEER. CDR3 sequence reads: CASSQEGQSIGNTIYF. In nucleotides, the CDR3 is TGCGCCAGCAGCCAAGAGGGACAGAGTATTGGAAACACCATATATTTT.

This clone was observed a single time. J is TRBJ2-7 and V is TRBV5-1, with D maybe TRBD1 (5 bases). This CDR3 has 16 residues. In germline, CDR1 is SGHRS, CDR2 YFSETQ. Trimming left V 4 bases short and J 0 bases short, with 17 bases between. CDR3 sequence: CASSPRSQGSSYEQYF. In nucleotides, the CDR3 is TGCGCCAGCAGCCCAAGATCCCAGGGAAGCTCCTACGAGCAGTACTTC. Variable domain in full (rest from reference TRBV5-1 and TRBJ2-7): KAGVTQTPRYLIKTRGQQVTLSCSPISGHRSVSWYQQTPGQGLQFLFEYFSETQRNKGNFPGRFSGRQFSNSRSEMNVSTLELGDSALYLCASSPRSQGSSYEQYFGPGTRLTVT.

This clone occurred a few times. This sequence joins TRBV28 and TRBJ1-1, with a tentative D call TRBD1 (6 bases). The CDR3 length is 14 residues. Trimming removed 6 bases at V and 3 bases at J, with 14 bases between. Germline-derived CDR1 and CDR2 are MDHEN and SYDVKM. The CDR3 loop is CASSPQGFDTEAFF. The CDR3 bases are TGTGCCAGCAGCCCCCAGGGGTTTGACACTGAAGCTTTCTTT.

This clone occurred once. The CDR3 is CASSWDYNEQFF. The CDR3 nucleotides are TGTGCCAGCAGTTGGGATTACAATGAGCAGTTCTTC. V usage is TRBV5-6 and J usage is TRBJ2-1; no definite D call. Trimming left V 5 bases short and J 4 bases short, with 7 bases between. Germline lookup yields CDR1 SGHDT and CDR2 YYEEEE. This CDR3 is 12 amino acids long.

The chain has TRBV6-1 and TRBJ1-5; D is unclear. Looked up from germline, CDR1 is MNHNS and CDR2 is SASEGT. Trimming shortened V by 1 base and J by 0 bases, and 7 bases separated the two germline ends. The CDR3 length is 15 residues. The CDR3 nucleotides are TGTGCCAGCAGTGAAGTGTCCCATAGCAATCAGCCCCAGCATTTT. Protein: CASSEVSHSNQPQHF.

Here the CDR3 DNA reads TGCGCCAGCAGCCGAACGGGACTGAGTTACAATGAGCAGTTCTTC. It yields the protein CASSRTGLSYNEQFF. The V call is TRBV4-3, the J call TRBJ2-1; D might be TRBD2 (6 bases). CDR1 LGHNA and CDR2 YSLEER come from the germline V gene. Trimming removed 4 bases at V and 4 bases at J, with 14 bases between. This CDR3 comprises 15 residues.

The chain employs TRBV7-9 and TRBJ1-5; D unresolved. The CDR3 spans 13 residues. Germline CDR1 is SEHNR and CDR2 is FQNEAQ (reference sequence). The V end lost 1 base, the J end lost 5 bases, and 6 bases lay between the germline ends. DNA for the CDR3: TGTGCCAGCAGCTTAGAAACTTATCAGCCCCAGCATTTT. It yields the protein CASSLETYQPQHF.

The V call is TRBV6-5, the J call TRBJ1-3, with D possibly TRBD1 on 5 matching bases. Per germline, CDR1 MNHEY and CDR2 SVGAGI. The CDR3 totals 15 residues. Trimming left V 6 bases short and J 3 bases short, with 15 bases between. This CDR3 is CASRGPLGVGNTIYF. The CDR3 bases are TGTGCCAGCAGAGGACCTCTGGGGGTTGGAAACACCATATATTTT.

This clone occurred once. The sample has other DNA sequences that encode this CDR3 too. The chain joins TRBV5-1 to TRBJ1-4, with D perhaps matching TRBD1 (5 bases). Germline assignment: CDR1 SGHRS and CDR2 YFSETQ. The CDR3 covers 14 residues. The V end was cut by 2 bases, the J end by 2 bases, with 7 bases between. The CDR3, as DNA: TGCGCCAGCAGCTTTGGGGGGACTAATGAAAAACTGTTTTTT. Translation gives CASSFGGTNEKLFF.

The chain combines TRBV4-3 with TRBJ1-4; the D is unclear. Germline CDR1 is LGHNA and CDR2 is YSLEER. The CDR3 loop spans 15 amino acids. V dropped 0 bases and J dropped 8 bases, with 13 bases sitting between them. Here the CDR3 DNA reads TGCGCCAGCAGCCAAGATTCCGGGGATGGGGAAAAACTGTTTTTT. It translates to CASSQDSGDGEKLFF.

V and J are TRBV19 and TRBJ2-7; D uncertain. Trimming took off 10 bases at V and 0 bases at J, with 13 bases between the two ends. Germline CDR1 is LNHDA and CDR2 is SQIVND (reference sequence). The CDR3 loop spans 13 amino acids. The DNA of the CDR3 is TGTGCCACCACCGGGCCCCCCTCCTACGAGCAGTACTTC. Protein sequence: CATTGPPSYEQYF.

This clone was observed a few times. The rearrangement uses TRBV20-1 and TRBJ1-2; D might be TRBD1 (6 bases). Germline CDR1 is DFQATT and CDR2 is SNEGSKA (reference sequence). The CDR3 has 17 amino acids. V gave up 3 bases and J gave up 1 base, with 21 bases separating them. The CDR3 here is CSASWGDTPRSNYGYTF. In DNA, the CDR3 is TGCAGTGCTAGTTGGGGGGACACCCCGAGAAGTAACTATGGCTACACCTTC.

The chain has TRBV25-1 and TRBJ1-1, with no clear D. V was shortened by 3 bases and J by 4 bases, with 9 bases between the two germline ends. This CDR3 contains 13 residues. The germline CDR1 and CDR2 sequences are MGHDK and SYGVNS. Here the CDR3 DNA reads TGTGCCAGCAGTGATGGAGGGCGCACTGAAGCTTTCTTT. This sequence encodes CASSDGGRTEAFF.

CDR3 DNA: TGTGCCAGCAGCCCCGGACCCGGGACAGACACTGAAGCTTTCTTT. Translation: CASSPGPGTDTEAFF. The rearrangement joins TRBV5-4 to TRBJ1-1, with 7 bases that match TRBD1. CDR3 size: 15 residues. Germline lookup yields CDR1 SGHNT and CDR2 YYREEE (reference sequence). V was clipped by 4 bases and J by 3 bases; unmatched bases: 9.

The chain recombines TRBV10-3 with TRBJ1-2; tentatively, D is TRBD1 (5 bases). The V gene's germline CDR1 is ENHRY and CDR2 SYGVKD. This CDR3 region has 14 residues. The germline V and J ends were trimmed by 10 bases and 8 bases, with 23 bases remaining between them. The chain's CDR3 is CATTPRAGSDGYTF. The CDR3 DNA follows: TGTGCCACAACCCCTCGGGCAGGGAGTGACGGCTACACCTTC.

The genes are TRBV10-3 and TRBJ2-2; 8 nucleotides match TRBD1. The germline gives CDR1 ENHRY, CDR2 SYGVKD. The CDR3 spans 15 residues. J gave up 1 base and V 4 bases, and 2 bases lay outside the gene matches. This chain's CDR3 is CAISVGTGNTGELFF. As DNA, the CDR3 is TGTGCCATCAGTGTGGGGACAGGGAACACCGGGGAGCTGTTTTTT.

The chain uses TRBV5-1 and TRBJ1-5; TRBD1 agrees at 7 bases. Germline CDR1 and CDR2: SGHRS and YFSETQ. The J segment lost 7 bases and the V segment lost 0 bases, leaving 10 bases of the junction unmatched. The CDR3 consists of 16 residues. CDR3 coding DNA: TGCGCCAGCAGCTTGGAACCTACAGGGGTTGGGCAGCCCCAGCATTTT. The encoded protein is CASSLEPTGVGQPQHF.

CDR3 sequence reads: CASSIRTENQPQHF. The CDR3 nucleotides are TGTGCCAGTAGTATCAGAACCGAGAATCAGCCCCAGCATTTT. The chain couples TRBV19 to TRBJ1-5; unclear D gene. V was trimmed by 3 bases and J by 4 bases, leaving 10 bases between them. CDR1 LNHDA and CDR2 SQIVND come from the germline V gene (reference sequence). This CDR3 spans 14 amino acids.

The chain combines TRBV7-8 with TRBJ1-5, with D unclear. Germline loops: CDR1 SGHVS, CDR2 FQNEAQ. V was cut by 5 bases and J by 0 bases, with 14 bases left in between. There are 16 residues in the CDR3. The CDR3 DNA follows: TGTGCCAGCAGCGCAAGACGGGTTCTTAGCAATCAGCCCCAGCATTTT. Protein product: CASSARRVLSNQPQHF.